Following are 4 T cell receptor beta chains from one sample sequenced in a study of blood T cell repertoires in COVID-19. TCRdb's copy holds only in-frame clones and misses some; the assay was immunoSEQ multiplex PCR. This sample has about 140,000 clones, with 78% found just once. Input material: peripheral blood. These receptors originate from a man aged 55 to 70 who had recovered from COVID-19.

The gene calls are TRBV7-8 and TRBJ1-1; 8 bases fit TRBD1. After removal of 1 base from V and 5 bases from J, the junction contained 3 bases not matched to a gene. This CDR3 contains 14 residues. CDR1 is SGHVS and CDR2 is FQNEAQ in the germline V gene. The chain's CDR3 is CASSLDRGWTEAFF. The CDR3 DNA reads TGTGCCAGCAGCTTAGACAGGGGGTGGACTGAAGCTTTCTTT.

This rearrangement joins TRBV18 to TRBJ2-7; no reliable D call. V shed 3 bases and J shed 6 bases, with 15 bases lying between them. This CDR3 is 14 amino acids long. The germline V gene has CDR1 KGHSH and CDR2 LQKENI. DNA of the CDR3: TGTGCCAGCTCACCGGGCCCCAAGGTTGGCGAGCAGTACTTC. This sequence encodes CASSPGPKVGEQYF. Based on the CDR3 plus reference TRBV18 and TRBJ2-7, the full variable domain is NAGVMQNPRHLVRRRGQEARLRCSPMKGHSHVYWYRQLPEEGLKFMVYLQKENIIDESGMPKERFSAEFPKEGPSILRIQQVVRGDSAAYFCASSPGPKVGEQYFGPGTRLTVT.

The chain combines TRBV9 with TRBJ2-1; 9 nucleotides line up with TRBD2. The V gene's germline CDR1 is SGDLS and CDR2 YYNGEE. CDR3 length: 14 residues. V lost 3 bases, J lost 2 bases, and 0 bases stayed unmatched. The CDR3 here is CASSASGTYNEQFF. The CDR3, as DNA: TGTGCCAGCAGCGCTAGCGGGACCTACAATGAGCAGTTCTTC. The variable domain in full, with the rest retrieved from reference TRBV9 and TRBJ2-1, is DSGVTQTPKHLITATGQRVTLRCSPRSGDLSVYWYQQSLDQGLQFLIQYYNGEERAKGNILERFSAQQFPDLHSELNLSSLELGDSALYFCASSASGTYNEQFFGPGTRLTVL.

The chain combines TRBV7-9 with TRBJ2-7; 7 positions match TRBD2. Germline V gene sequence: CDR1 SEHNR, CDR2 FQNEAQ (reference sequence). V lost 0 bases and J lost 3; bases outside the gene matches: 8. This CDR3 contains 16 residues. The CDR3: CASSLAQRLADYEQYF. The CDR3 DNA follows: TGTGCCAGCAGCTTAGCGCAAAGACTAGCAGACTACGAGCAGTACTTC.